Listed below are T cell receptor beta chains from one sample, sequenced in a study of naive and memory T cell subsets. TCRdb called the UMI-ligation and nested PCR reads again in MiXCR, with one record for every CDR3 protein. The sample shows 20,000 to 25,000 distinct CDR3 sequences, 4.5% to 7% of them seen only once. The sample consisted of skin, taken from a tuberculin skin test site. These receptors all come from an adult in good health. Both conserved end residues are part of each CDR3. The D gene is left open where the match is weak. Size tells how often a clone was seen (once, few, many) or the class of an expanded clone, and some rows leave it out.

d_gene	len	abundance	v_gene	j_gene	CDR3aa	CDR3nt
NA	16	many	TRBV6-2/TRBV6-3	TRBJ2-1	CASSYEAAPSYNEQFF	TGTGCCAGCAGTTACGAAGCGGCACCCTCCTACAATGAGCAGTTCTTC
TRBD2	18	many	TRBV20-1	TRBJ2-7	CSARSRLAGPIRTYEQYF	TGCAGTGCTAGATCTAGACTAGCGGGACCCATCAGGACCTACGAGCAGTACTTC
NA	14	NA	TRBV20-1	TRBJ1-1	CSASRAGRDTEAFF	TGCAGTGCCAGTCGAGCAGGTCGGGACACTGAAGCTTTCTTT
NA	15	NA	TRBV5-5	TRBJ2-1	CASVRDMSSYNEQFF	TGTGCCAGCGTCCGGGACATGAGCTCCTACAATGAGCAGTTCTTC
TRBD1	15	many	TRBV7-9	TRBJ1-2	CASSLPGQGLDGYTF	TGTGCCAGCAGCTTGCCGGGACAGGGACTAGATGGCTACACCTTC
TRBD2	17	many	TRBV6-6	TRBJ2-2	CASSYERLAGATGELFF	TGTGCCAGCAGTTACGAACGGCTAGCGGGGGCGACCGGGGAGCTGTTTTTT
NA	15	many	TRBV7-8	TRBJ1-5	CASSLRRDANQPQHF	TGTGCCAGCAGCTTACGAAGGGACGCCAATCAGCCCCAGCATTTT
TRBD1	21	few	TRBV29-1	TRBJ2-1	CSVISGEGTGGSVAGGNEQFF	TGCAGCGTCATCTCCGGAGAAGGGACAGGGGGCTCGGTAGCGGGAGGTAATGAGCAGTTCTTC
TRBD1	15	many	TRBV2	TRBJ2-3	CASPPGQGVKQTQYF	TGTGCCAGCCCCCCCGGACAGGGGGTTAAGCAGACGCAGTATTTT
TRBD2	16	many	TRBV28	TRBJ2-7	CASSFSLAGPSYEQYF	TGTGCCAGCAGTTTCTCGCTAGCGGGCCCCTCCTACGAGCAGTACTTC
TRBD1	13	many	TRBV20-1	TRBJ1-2	CSASDRGNYGYTF	TGCAGTGCTTCGGACAGGGGAAACTATGGCTACACCTTC
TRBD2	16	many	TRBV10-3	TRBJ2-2	CATRFHSGINTGELFF	TGTGCCACCCGGTTTCATAGCGGGATCAACACCGGGGAGCTGTTTTTT
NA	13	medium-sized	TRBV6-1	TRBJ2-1	CASRFGAYNEQFF	TGTGCCAGCCGGTTCGGAGCTTACAATGAGCAGTTCTTC
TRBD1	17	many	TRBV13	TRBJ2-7	CASSTTSGTEVSYEQYF	TGTGCCAGCAGCACTACTTCCGGGACAGAAGTAAGCTACGAGCAGTACTTC
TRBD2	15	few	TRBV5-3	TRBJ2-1	CARARPHGRMNEQFF	TGTGCCAGAGCCCGCCCTCACGGGAGGATGAATGAGCAGTTCTTC
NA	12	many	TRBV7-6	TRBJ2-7	CASSLAGGEQYF	TGTGCCAGCAGCTTAGCTGGAGGGGAGCAGTACTTC
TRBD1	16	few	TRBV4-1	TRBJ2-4	CASSREDRGILNIQYF	TGCGCCAGCAGCCGAGAGGACAGGGGAATTTTGAACATTCAGTACTTC
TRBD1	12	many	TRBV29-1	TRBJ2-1	CSVPDRGNEQFF	TGCAGCGTTCCGGACAGGGGGAATGAGCAGTTCTTC
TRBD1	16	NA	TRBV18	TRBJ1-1	CASSPPVRGWDTEAFF	TGTGCCAGCTCACCACCGGTCAGGGGGTGGGACACTGAAGCTTTCTTT
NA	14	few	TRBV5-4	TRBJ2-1	CASSLGLYYNEQFF	TGTGCCAGCAGCTTGGGGCTGTATTACAATGAGCAGTTCTTC
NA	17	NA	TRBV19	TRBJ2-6	CASSIGTYFSGANVLTF	TGTGCCAGTAGTATCGGGACGTACTTCTCTGGGGCCAACGTCCTGACTTTC
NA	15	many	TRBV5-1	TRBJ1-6	CASSLDTLQNSPLHF	TGCGCCAGCAGCTTGGATACCCTTCAGAATTCACCCCTCCACTTT
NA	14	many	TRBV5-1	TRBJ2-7	CASSLVAGASEQYF	TGCGCCAGCAGCTTGGTGGCAGGGGCTAGCGAGCAGTACTTC
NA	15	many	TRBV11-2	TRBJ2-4	CASSLGVLAGNIQYF	TGTGCCAGCAGCTTGGGGGTGTTAGCTGGAAACATTCAGTACTTC
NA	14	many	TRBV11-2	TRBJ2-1	CASSLDGTKREQFF	TGTGCCAGCAGCTTAGACGGGACAAAGCGTGAGCAGTTCTTC
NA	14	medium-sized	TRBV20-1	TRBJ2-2	CSATGTLANGELFF	TGCAGTGCTACCGGGACACTAGCGAACGGGGAGCTGTTTTTT